The T cell receptor beta chain described here comes from a study of cytomegalovirus exposure and HLA in healthy donors. A note on this clone: As yet, its antigen is unknown.

Study findings and constraints: Available immune exposure information covered CMV serostatus only.

It was with 60 Vbeta and 13 Jbeta primers that the PCR ran. Here immunoSEQ multiplex PCR was the method, and the copy in TCRdb shows in-frame clones only, minus some. The sample carries 150,000 to 200,000 clones, about 80% recorded once. There are 15 residues in the CDR3. The V and J ends lost 7 bases and 0 bases, in that order; junction bases with no gene match: 4. Looked up from germline, CDR1 is MNHNS and CDR2 is SASEGT. The clonotype comes from a man in his fifties or sixties in good health and CMV-seropositive. Sequences were obtained from PBMCs. The chain is built from TRBV6-1 and TRBJ1-3; 9 bases map to TRBD1. CDR3 DNA sequence: TGTGCCAGCACCGGGACAGGGAGCTCTGGAAACACCATATATTTT. Its protein is CASTGTGSSGNTIYF.